What follows are 5 T cell receptor beta chains derived from one specimen sequenced in a study of blood T cell repertoires in COVID-19. Sequencing used immunoSEQ multiplex PCR; TCRdb keeps in-frame clones, though not all of them. Counted here are 140,000 to 150,000 clones, around 85% occurring once; the ten biggest clones make up approximately 2.7%. The sample was peripheral blood. These receptor sequences come from a woman between 40 and 50 years old with active or convalescent COVID-19.

V gene TRBV7-2 combines with J gene TRBJ1-6; 10 bases fit TRBD1. Trimming cost V 3 bases and J 12 bases; bases outside gene matches: 5. The CDR3 is made up of 14 amino acids. Germline V gives CDR1 SGHTA, CDR2 FQGNSA. Here the CDR3 reads CASSFSGTGEPLHF. The CDR3 DNA reads as TGTGCCAGCAGCTTCTCCGGGACAGGGGAACCCCTCCACTTT. Together with reference TRBV7-2 and TRBJ1-6, the CDR3 gives the full variable domain: GAGVSQSPSNKVTEKGKDVELRCDPISGHTALYWYRQSLGQGLEFLIYFQGNSAPDKSGLPSDRFSAERTGGSVSTLTIQRTQQEDSAVYLCASSFSGTGEPLHFGNGTRLTVT.

The CDR3 coding sequence is TGTGCCAGCAGCCAAGATAGGGGGAAGGATGGCTACACCTTC. This sequence encodes CASSQDRGKDGYTF. V gene TRBV4-2 combines with J gene TRBJ1-2, with a tentative D call TRBD1 (6 bases). There are 14 residues in the CDR3. Germline V gene data show CDR1 as LGHNA and CDR2 as YNFKEQ. V lost 0 bases to trimming and J lost 6 bases, with 11 bases between them.

The rearrangement uses TRBV7-2 and TRBJ2-2; 13 nucleotides align to TRBD2. Unmatched junction bases numbered 6, after V lost 5 bases and J lost 0 bases. Germline-derived CDR1 and CDR2 are SGHTA and FQGNSA. CDR3 length: 18 residues. CDR3 sequence reads: CASSPRGTSGTNTGELFF. The DNA for the CDR3 is TGTGCCAGCAGCCCCCGGGGGACTAGCGGGACGAACACCGGGGAGCTGTTTTTT.

The rearrangement links TRBV4-1 to TRBJ2-3, with D tentatively TRBD2 (5 bases). V shed 1 base and J shed 2 bases, with 7 bases lying between them. The CDR3 is 14 amino acids. Germline assignment: CDR1 MGHRA and CDR2 YSYEKL. Here the CDR3 reads CASSQAGNTDTQYF. CDR3 in DNA: TGCGCCAGCAGCCAAGCGGGGAACACAGATACGCAGTATTTT.

The rearrangement uses TRBV3-1 (or the pseudogene TRBV3-2) and TRBJ1-2; 7 positions agree with TRBD1. There are 14 residues in the CDR3. Trimming removed 4 bases from V and 8 bases from J; junction bases left unmatched: 10. CDR1 LGHDT and CDR2 YNNKEL come from the germline V gene (reference sequence). This chain's CDR3 is CASSLGQLGRGYTF. For the CDR3, the DNA is TGTGCCAGCAGCCTGGGACAGCTCGGACGAGGCTACACCTTC.